A single sample is the source of the 30 T cell receptor beta chains below, sequenced in a study of cytomegalovirus exposure and HLA in healthy donors. PCR was performed using 60 Vbeta and 13 Jbeta primers. Sequencing used immunoSEQ multiplex PCR; TCRdb keeps in-frame clones, though not all of them. This repertoire shows 150,000 to 200,000 clones, over 60% found once; its top ten account for less than 1.1%. The specimen sequenced was PBMCs. The origin of the receptors is a woman aged 40 to 50 in good health and CMV-seronegative.

The V and J genes are TRBV11-2 and TRBJ1-1, with 12 bases matching TRBD1. This CDR3 has 14 amino acids. The V gene end was trimmed by 3 bases and the J gene end by 7 bases; junction bases not matched to a gene: 3. CDR1 is SGHAT, CDR2 FQNNGV, per germline. The CDR3 coding sequence is TGTGCCAGCAGCTTGGGACAGGGGGCAAATGAAGCTTTCTTT. Residues: CASSLGQGANEAFF. Drawing the rest from reference TRBV11-2 and TRBJ1-1, the complete variable domain is EAGVAQSPRYKIIEKRQSVAFWCNPISGHATLYWYQQILGQGPKLLIQFQNNGVVDDSQLPKDRFSAERLKGVDSTLKIQPAKLEDSAVYLCASSLGQGANEAFFGQGTRLTVV.

J is TRBJ1-3 and V is TRBV6-4; 8 bases map to TRBD1. The CDR3 consists of 14 residues. Per germline, CDR1 MRHNA and CDR2 SNTAGT. V trimming: 8 bases; J trimming: 0 bases; junction bases outside the gene matches: 3. CDR3 in amino acids: CASGGQVSGNTIYF. The CDR3 nucleotides read TGTGCCAGCGGGGGACAGGTCTCTGGAAACACCATATATTTT.

The chain is built from TRBV10-2 and TRBJ1-1, with D uncertain. This CDR3 is 12 amino acids long. V was pared by 5 bases and J by 1 base, with 5 bases between. Germline-derived CDR1 and CDR2 are WSHSY and SAAADI. The DNA for the CDR3 is TGCGCCAGCAGTAGCCGGAACACTGAAGCTTTCTTT. Translating gives CASSSRNTEAFF.

The rearrangement uses TRBV5-1 and TRBJ2-5; TRBD2 agrees at 12 bases. The CDR3 covers 16 residues. Germline V lookup: CDR1 SGHRS, CDR2 YFSETQ. With 4 bases clipped from V and 2 bases from J, the junction kept 6 bases outside the gene matches. The CDR3 loop reads CASSAGLAGTQETQYF. The CDR3 DNA reads as TGCGCCAGCAGCGCTGGACTAGCGGGGACACAAGAGACCCAGTACTTC.

The chain links TRBV7-9 to TRBJ2-3; 10 nucleotides line up with TRBD2. The germline V gene has CDR1 SEHNR and CDR2 FQNEAQ (reference sequence). V trimming: 1 base; J trimming: 3 bases; junction bases outside the gene matches: 4. This CDR3 comprises 16 residues. The chain's CDR3 is CASSLGSGRATDTQYF. The CDR3 DNA follows: TGTGCCAGCAGCTTAGGGAGCGGGAGGGCAACAGATACGCAGTATTTT.

V gene TRBV19 combines with J gene TRBJ1-1, with 9 bases fitting TRBD1. V dropped 5 bases and J dropped 4; count of bases not matched to a gene: 5. CDR1 is LNHDA and CDR2 is SQIVND in the germline V gene (reference sequence). The CDR3 sequence is 14 residues long. Here the CDR3 DNA reads TGTGCCAGTAGTCCTCTGGACAGGGGCACTGAAGCTTTCTTT. Its protein is CASSPLDRGTEAFF.

This clone was seen only a few times. The chain couples TRBV7-9 to TRBJ1-5; 9 bases are a match to TRBD1. Unmatched junction bases numbered 4, after V lost 1 base and J lost 6 bases. Germline assignment: CDR1 SEHNR and CDR2 FQNEAQ (reference sequence). CDR3 size: 15 residues. CDR3 nucleotide sequence: TGTGCCAGCAGCTTAGACCTACAGGGGGCTCAGCCCCAGCATTTT. Its protein is CASSLDLQGAQPQHF.

The genes are TRBV28 and TRBJ1-4; 8 nucleotides line up with TRBD1. The V gene's germline CDR1 is MDHEN and CDR2 SYDVKM. V shed 6 bases, J shed 3 bases, and the junction held 9 bases outside the gene matches. The CDR3 loop spans 16 amino acids. The CDR3 protein is CASRPKRTGPNEKLFF. The CDR3 nucleotides read TGTGCCAGCAGGCCTAAACGGACAGGGCCTAATGAAAAACTGTTTTTT.

The genes are TRBV10-3 and TRBJ1-1; possibly TRBD1 for D (6 bases). Germline values: CDR1 ENHRY, CDR2 SYGVKD. There are 17 residues in the CDR3. The V end lost 0 bases, the J end lost 0 bases, and 14 bases lay between the germline ends. Here the CDR3 DNA reads TGTGCCATCAGTGAGTCGGGGGCCGGCGTTTTGAACACTGAAGCTTTCTTT. It is translated as CAISESGAGVLNTEAFF.

J is TRBJ2-1 and V is TRBV2; 12 bases match TRBD2. There are 17 residues in the CDR3. The germline V gene encodes CDR1 SNHLY and CDR2 FYNNEI. V lost 3 bases, J lost 3 bases, and 6 bases stayed unmatched. In DNA, the CDR3 is TGTGCCAGCAGTGACCCCGGGACTAGCGGGCGCTACAATGAGCAGTTCTTC. Residues: CASSDPGTSGRYNEQFF.

The genes are TRBV5-4 and TRBJ2-3; no clear D. V was trimmed by 0 bases and J by 6 bases, leaving 20 bases between them. This CDR3 comprises 17 residues. The V gene's germline CDR1 is SGHNT and CDR2 YYREEE (reference sequence). The DNA of the CDR3 is TGTGCCAGCAGCTTGGGACACGCAACCCCCCTTTCCGATACGCAGTATTTT. It specifies CASSLGHATPLSDTQYF.

The chain uses TRBV7-2 and TRBJ2-5; D is ambiguous. CDR3 length equals 14 residues. With 6 bases removed from V and 1 base from J, the gap between germline ends came to 12 bases. Germline CDR1 is SGHTA and CDR2 is FQGNSA. CDR3 residues: CASRPGTIQETQYF. Here the CDR3 DNA reads TGTGCCAGCAGACCCGGTACGATCCAAGAGACCCAGTACTTC.

This clone was observed a single time. The chain employs TRBV11-2 and TRBJ1-2; TRBD1 might be the D (6 bases). Germline assignment: CDR1 SGHAT and CDR2 FQNNGV. The V gene lost 0 bases and the J gene lost 6 bases, with 14 bases spanning the gap. This CDR3 is built from 15 residues. CDR3 amino acids: CASSLDLVGADGYTF. As DNA, the CDR3 is TGTGCCAGCAGCTTAGATCTAGTGGGGGCGGATGGCTACACCTTC.

J is TRBJ1-2 and V is TRBV6-6; 9 bases align to TRBD1. There are 16 residues in the CDR3. J lost 4 bases, V lost 2 bases, and 8 bases had no gene match. CDR1 and CDR2 from the germline V gene are MNHNY and SVGAGI (reference sequence). The DNA for the CDR3 is TGTGCCAGCAGTTACCCCCCGGGACAGGGTGCCTATGGCTACACCTTC. It yields the protein CASSYPPGQGAYGYTF.

This sequence joins TRBV18 and TRBJ2-2; a possible D gene is TRBD1 (6 bases). V was clipped by 1 base and J by 6 bases, with 15 bases between them. The germline V gene encodes CDR1 KGHSH and CDR2 LQKENI. The CDR3 is 16 amino acids. CDR3 loop: CASSPRGYEGAGELFF. CDR3 DNA sequence: TGTGCCAGCTCACCACGAGGATACGAGGGGGCCGGGGAGCTGTTTTTT.

The chain links TRBV5-1 to TRBJ2-1; TRBD1 aligns across 8 bases. The CDR3 totals 15 residues. The germline gives CDR1 SGHRS, CDR2 YFSETQ. The trim removed 5 bases at V and 6 bases at J, leaving 10 bases unmatched. CDR3 bases: TGCGCCAGCAGATATGGACAGGGTCGGGGCAATGAGCAGTTCTTC. Translation: CASRYGQGRGNEQFF. The full variable domain, with the rest looked up from reference TRBV5-1 and TRBJ2-1, is KAGVTQTPRYLIKTRGQQVTLSCSPISGHRSVSWYQQTPGQGLQFLFEYFSETQRNKGNFPGRFSGRQFSNSRSEMNVSTLELGDSALYLCASRYGQGRGNEQFFGPGTRLTVL.

V gene TRBV28 combines with J gene TRBJ2-4; D not certain. Trimming took off 7 bases at V and 0 bases at J, with 10 bases between the two ends. Germline values: CDR1 MDHEN, CDR2 SYDVKM. The CDR3 length is 14 residues. CDR3 protein: CASTEALAKNIQYF. Here the CDR3 DNA reads TGTGCCAGCACCGAGGCACTAGCCAAAAACATTCAGTACTTC.

The chain employs TRBV7-2 and TRBJ2-3; D is undetermined. The CDR3 contains 14 residues. Germline V gives CDR1 SGHTA, CDR2 FQGNSA. V was trimmed by 1 base and J by 0 bases, leaving 5 bases between them. The CDR3 nucleotides are TGTGCCAGCAGCTTAGTCACTAGCACAGATACGCAGTATTTT. Translation gives CASSLVTSTDTQYF.

The CDR3 bases are TGCGCCAGCAGCTTAAAACAGGTCCAGGGTGAGCAGTTCTTC. It specifies CASSLKQVQGEQFF. This sequence joins TRBV5-1 and TRBJ2-1; a possible D gene is TRBD1 (5 bases). The V end lost 2 bases, the J end lost 9 bases, and 15 bases lay between the germline ends. CDR1 and CDR2 from the germline V gene are SGHRS and YFSETQ. The CDR3 is 14 amino acids.

A remark on this clone: Other DNA sequences within the sample encode an identical CDR3. V is TRBV18 and J is TRBJ1-1; no clear D gene. The CDR3 has 13 amino acids. Germline CDR1 is KGHSH and CDR2 is LQKENI. V shed 3 bases and J shed 2 bases, with 7 bases lying between them. The CDR3 bases are TGTGCCAGCTCACCGGGCAGAAACACTGAAGCTTTCTTT. Protein: CASSPGRNTEAFF.

The chain recombines TRBV5-6 with TRBJ1-1, with 8 bases matching TRBD1. The CDR3 spans 15 residues. Germline CDR1 is SGHDT and CDR2 is YYEEEE. With V trimmed by 4 bases and J by 2 bases, 7 bases remained unmatched. CDR3 sequence: CASSLLDRDNTEAFF. In DNA form, the CDR3 reads TGTGCCAGCAGCCTGTTGGACAGGGACAACACTGAAGCTTTCTTT.

This rearrangement joins TRBV9 to TRBJ2-7; 7 bases fit TRBD2. This CDR3 contains 13 residues. J gave up 5 bases and V 4 bases, and 6 bases lay outside the gene matches. The germline V gene has CDR1 SGDLS and CDR2 YYNGEE. The CDR3 nucleotides are TGTGCCAGCAGCCCCAGCGGGATCCACGAGCAGTACTTC. It encodes CASSPSGIHEQYF.

CDR3 nucleotide sequence: TGTGCCAGCAGCCTGACAGGGAACACTGAAGCTTTCTTT. It is translated as CASSLTGNTEAFF. The chain combines TRBV6-5 with TRBJ1-1, with a weak D call TRBD1 (6 bases). Trimming took off 6 bases at V and 1 base at J, with 9 bases between the two ends. Germline V gene lookup returns CDR1 MNHEY and CDR2 SVGAGI. The CDR3 has 13 amino acids.

A few counts support this clone. The chain employs TRBV4-1 and TRBJ2-7; D perhaps matches TRBD1 (5 bases). The germline V gene has CDR1 MGHRA and CDR2 YSYEKL. V lost 4 bases and J 2 bases, leaving 15 bases between the germline ends. The CDR3 has 15 amino acids. The CDR3 spells CASSPQWAGTYEQYF. The CDR3 bases are TGCGCCAGCAGCCCGCAGTGGGCAGGGACCTACGAGCAGTACTTC.

This chain uses TRBV7-9 with TRBJ2-7; 9 bases are shared with TRBD2. V lost 3 bases and J lost 7; bases outside the gene matches: 7. The length of the CDR3 is 14 residues. Germline CDR1 reads SEHNR; CDR2 reads FQNEAQ (reference sequence). The CDR3 DNA follows: TGTGCCAGCAGCTTCCTAGCGGGAAGAGGTGAGCAGTACGTC. This gives the protein CASSFLAGRGEQYV.

The chain combines TRBV4-3 with TRBJ1-4; D remains ambiguous. The germline CDR1 and CDR2 sequences are LGHNA and YSLEER. This CDR3 spans 15 amino acids. Trimming took 2 bases from V and 4 from J, leaving 11 bases between them. CDR3 coding DNA: TGCGCCAGCAGCCAAAACCCAGGAGGTAATGAAAAACTGTTTTTT. Protein: CASSQNPGGNEKLFF.

J is TRBJ1-1 and V is TRBV5-8, with D possibly TRBD1 on 6 matching bases. This CDR3 is 13 amino acids long. In germline, CDR1 is SGHTS, CDR2 YDEGEE. V lost 5 bases and J 4 bases, leaving 12 bases between the germline ends. The CDR3 DNA reads TGTGCCAGCAGGGGCAGGGGAGTCACTGAAGCTTTCTTT. It specifies CASRGRGVTEAFF.

The chain has TRBV5-4 and TRBJ2-3, with 7 positions matching TRBD2. Per the germline V gene, CDR1 is SGHNT and CDR2 is YYREEE (reference sequence). The CDR3 consists of 14 residues. V shed 0 bases and J 6 bases; nucleotides not matched to a gene: 4. CDR3 sequence (DNA): TGTGCCAGCAGCTTGGATGTTAGCGGGGATACGCAGTATTTT. Translation gives CASSLDVSGDTQYF.

This rearrangement joins TRBV30 to TRBJ1-6; no firm D call. The CDR3 is 13 residues long. Trimming pared 0 bases from V and 10 bases from J, leaving 10 bases between. Germline loops: CDR1 GTSNPN, CDR2 SVGIG (reference sequence). The CDR3 nucleotides are TGTGCCTGGAGTGTAAATCGTAAATCACCCCTCCACTTT. It encodes CAWSVNRKSPLHF.

This sequence joins TRBV29-1 and TRBJ1-2, with D tentatively TRBD1 (5 bases). This CDR3 has 15 residues. V dropped 5 bases and J dropped 7 bases, with 23 bases sitting between them. Germline values: CDR1 SQVTM, CDR2 ANQGSEA. The CDR3 reads CSVRGGGTEAFGYTF. CDR3 DNA: TGCAGCGTTAGGGGCGGGGGGACCGAAGCTTTTGGCTACACCTTC. Variable domain in full (rest from reference TRBV29-1 and TRBJ1-2): SAVISQKPSRDICQRGTSLTIQCQVDSQVTMMFWYRQQPGQSLTLIATANQGSEATYESGFVIDKFPISRPNLTFSTLTVSNMSPEDSSIYLCSVRGGGTEAFGYTFGSGTRLTVV.